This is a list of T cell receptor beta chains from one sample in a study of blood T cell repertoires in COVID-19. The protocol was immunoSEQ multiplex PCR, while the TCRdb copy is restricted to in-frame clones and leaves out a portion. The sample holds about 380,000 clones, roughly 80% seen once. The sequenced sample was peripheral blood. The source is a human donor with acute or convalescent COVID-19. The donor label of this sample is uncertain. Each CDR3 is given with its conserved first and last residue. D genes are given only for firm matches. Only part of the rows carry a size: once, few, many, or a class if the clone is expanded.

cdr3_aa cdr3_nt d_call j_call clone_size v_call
CASSPYRGRSPSPLHF TGTGCCAGCAGCCCTTACAGGGGGCGTTCCCCTTCACCCCTCCACTTT TRBD1 TRBJ1-6 . TRBV5-6
CASSPRTGLSNQPQHF TGTGCCAGCAGCCCGAGGACAGGTCTTAGCAATCAGCCCCAGCATTTT TRBD1 TRBJ1-5 . TRBV11-2
CAISESAGGGSSPYGYTF TGTGCCATCAGTGAGTCAGCGGGGGGTGGGTCCTCCCCCTATGGCTACACCTTC . TRBJ1-2 . TRBV10-3
CASTTGTSNTEAFF TGTGCCAGCACCACCGGGACATCGAACACTGAAGCTTTCTTT . TRBJ1-1 . TRBV7-9
CASSLASGGMDNEQFF TGTGCCAGCAGCTTGGCTAGCGGGGGGATGGACAATGAGCAGTTCTTC TRBD2 TRBJ2-1 . TRBV7-9
CASSATVFTEAFF TGCGCCAGCAGCGCGACAGTGTTCACTGAAGCTTTCTTT . TRBJ1-1 . TRBV5-1
CASSLAGGGTGELFF TGTGCCAGCAGCTTAGCAGGGGGCGGCACCGGGGAGCTGTTTTTT TRBD1 TRBJ2-2 . TRBV7-2
CATSVLSNQPQHF TGTGCCACCAGCGTACTTAGCAATCAGCCCCAGCATTTT . TRBJ1-5 . TRBV24-1
CASRQGGNTGELFF TGTGCCAGCAGGCAGGGTGGAAACACCGGGGAGCTGTTTTTT . TRBJ2-2 . TRBV6-4
CASSLAGVRGKSSYEQYF TGTGCCAGCAGCTTAGCGGGCGTTAGGGGGAAAAGCTCCTACGAGCAGTACTTC . TRBJ2-7 . TRBV7-8
CASSLGYYTEAFF TGTGCCAGCAGCTTAGGTTACTACACTGAAGCTTTCTTT . TRBJ1-1 . TRBV7-2
CASSSPGTGNQPQHF TGTGCCAGCAGCTCCCCAGGCACGGGCAATCAGCCCCAGCATTTT . TRBJ1-5 . TRBV7-8
CASSISYGDYGYTF TGTGCCAGTAGTATTTCTTACGGAGACTATGGCTACACCTTC . TRBJ1-2 . TRBV19
CASSAQGVNEQYF TGCGCCAGCAGCGCACAGGGAGTGAACGAGCAGTACTTC . TRBJ2-7 once TRBV5-1
CASSLGTSGGEQYF TGCGCCAGCAGCTTGGGGACTAGCGGGGGGGAGCAGTACTTC TRBD2 TRBJ2-7 . TRBV5-1
CASSLYGRARETQYF TGTGCCAGCAGCTTATACGGGAGGGCCAGGGAGACCCAGTACTTC TRBD2 TRBJ2-5 . TRBV7-8